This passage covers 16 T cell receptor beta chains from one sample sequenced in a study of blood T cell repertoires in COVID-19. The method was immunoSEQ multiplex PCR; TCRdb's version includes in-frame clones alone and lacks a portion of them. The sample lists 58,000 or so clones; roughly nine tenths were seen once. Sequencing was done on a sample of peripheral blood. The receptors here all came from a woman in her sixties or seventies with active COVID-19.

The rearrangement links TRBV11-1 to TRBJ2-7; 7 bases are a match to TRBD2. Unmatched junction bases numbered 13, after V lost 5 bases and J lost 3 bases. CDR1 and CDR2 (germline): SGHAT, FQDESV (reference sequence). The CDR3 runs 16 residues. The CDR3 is CASSQGAGLAVYEQYF. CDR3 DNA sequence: TGTGCCAGCAGCCAAGGGGCGGGGCTAGCGGTCTACGAGCAGTACTTC.

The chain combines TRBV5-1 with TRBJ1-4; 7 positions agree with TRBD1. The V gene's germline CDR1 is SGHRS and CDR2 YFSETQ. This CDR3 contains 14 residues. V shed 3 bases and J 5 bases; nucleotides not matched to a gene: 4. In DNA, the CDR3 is TGCGCCAGCAGCTCCCTGACAGGGAATGAAAAACTGTTTTTT. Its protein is CASSSLTGNEKLFF.

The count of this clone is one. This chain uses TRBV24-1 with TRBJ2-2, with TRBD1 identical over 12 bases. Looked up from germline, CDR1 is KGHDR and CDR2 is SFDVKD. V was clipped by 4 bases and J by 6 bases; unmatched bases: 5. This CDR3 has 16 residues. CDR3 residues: CATSEGQGAASGELFF. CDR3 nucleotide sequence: TGTGCCACCAGTGAGGGACAGGGGGCGGCGTCCGGGGAGCTGTTTTTT.

The CDR3 region has the DNA TGTGCCAGCAGTTTATCGAGGCTAGCTGTTGAGACCCAGTACTTC. Its protein product is CASSLSRLAVETQYF. The chain carries TRBV27 and TRBJ2-5; tentative D call: TRBD2 (5 bases). V lost 0 bases, J lost 5 bases, and 13 bases lay in between. In germline, CDR1 is MNHEY, CDR2 SMNVEV (reference sequence). The CDR3 extends over 15 amino acids.

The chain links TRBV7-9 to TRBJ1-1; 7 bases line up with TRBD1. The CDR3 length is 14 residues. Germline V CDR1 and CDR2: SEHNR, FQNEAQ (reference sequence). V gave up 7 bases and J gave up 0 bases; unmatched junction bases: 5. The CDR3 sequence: CASTPGQMNTEAFF. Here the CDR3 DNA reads TGTGCCAGCACCCCGGGACAGATGAACACTGAAGCTTTCTTT.

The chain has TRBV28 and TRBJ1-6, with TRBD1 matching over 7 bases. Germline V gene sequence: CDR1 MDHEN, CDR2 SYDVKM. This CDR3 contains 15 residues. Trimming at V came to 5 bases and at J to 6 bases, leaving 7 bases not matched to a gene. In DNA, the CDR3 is TGTGCCAGCAGTCCCCCGACAGGGTCTAATTCACCCCTCCACTTT. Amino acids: CASSPPTGSNSPLHF.

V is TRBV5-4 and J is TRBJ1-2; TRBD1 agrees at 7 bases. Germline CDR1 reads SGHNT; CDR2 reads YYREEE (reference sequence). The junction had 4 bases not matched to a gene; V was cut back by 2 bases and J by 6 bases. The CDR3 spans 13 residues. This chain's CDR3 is CASSLRTGDGYTF. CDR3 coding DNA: TGTGCCAGCAGCTTACGCACAGGGGATGGCTACACCTTC.

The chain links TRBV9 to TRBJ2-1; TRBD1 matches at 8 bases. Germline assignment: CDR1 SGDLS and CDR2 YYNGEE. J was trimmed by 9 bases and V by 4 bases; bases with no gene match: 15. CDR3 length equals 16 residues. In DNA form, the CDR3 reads TGTGCCAGCAGCCCGGTATCAAGGACAGGGTGGGTTGAGCAGTTCTTC. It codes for CASSPVSRTGWVEQFF.

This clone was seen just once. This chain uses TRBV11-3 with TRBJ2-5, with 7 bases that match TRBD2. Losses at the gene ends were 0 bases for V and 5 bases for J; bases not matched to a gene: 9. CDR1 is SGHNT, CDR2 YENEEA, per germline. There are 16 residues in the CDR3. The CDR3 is CASSLDSGRGGETQYF. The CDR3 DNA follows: TGTGCCAGCAGCTTAGATAGCGGGCGAGGAGGGGAGACCCAGTACTTC.

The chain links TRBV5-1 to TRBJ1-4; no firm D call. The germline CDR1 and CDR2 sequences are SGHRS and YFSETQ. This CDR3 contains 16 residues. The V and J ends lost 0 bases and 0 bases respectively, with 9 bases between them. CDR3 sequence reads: CASSLGLEPTNEKLFF. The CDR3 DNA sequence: TGCGCCAGCAGCTTGGGGTTGGAGCCAACTAATGAAAAACTGTTTTTT.

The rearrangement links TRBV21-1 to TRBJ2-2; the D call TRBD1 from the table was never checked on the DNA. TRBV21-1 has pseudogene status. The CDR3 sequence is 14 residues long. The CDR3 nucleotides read TGTGCCAGCAGCTTCAGGGGGGACACCGGGGAGCTGTTTTTT. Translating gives CASSFRGDTGELFF.

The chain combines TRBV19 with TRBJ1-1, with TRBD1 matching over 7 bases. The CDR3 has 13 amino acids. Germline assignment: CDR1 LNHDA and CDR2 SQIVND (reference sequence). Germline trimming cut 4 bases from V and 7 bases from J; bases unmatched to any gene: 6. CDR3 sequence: CASSTRDSGEAFF. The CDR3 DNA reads TGTGCCAGTAGTACCCGGGACAGCGGTGAAGCTTTCTTT. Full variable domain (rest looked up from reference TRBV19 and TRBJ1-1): DGGITQSPKYLFRKEGQNVTLSCEQNLNHDAMYWYRQDPGQGLRLIYYSQIVNDFQKGDIAEGYSVSREKKESFPLTVTSAQKNPTAFYLCASSTRDSGEAFFGQGTRLTVV.

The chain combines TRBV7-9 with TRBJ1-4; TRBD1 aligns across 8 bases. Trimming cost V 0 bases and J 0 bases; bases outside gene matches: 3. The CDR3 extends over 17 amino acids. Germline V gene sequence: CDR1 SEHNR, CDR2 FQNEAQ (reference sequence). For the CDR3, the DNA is TGTGCCAGCAGCTTAGCCACAGGGGGACCAACTAATGAAAAACTGTTTTTT. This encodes CASSLATGGPTNEKLFF.

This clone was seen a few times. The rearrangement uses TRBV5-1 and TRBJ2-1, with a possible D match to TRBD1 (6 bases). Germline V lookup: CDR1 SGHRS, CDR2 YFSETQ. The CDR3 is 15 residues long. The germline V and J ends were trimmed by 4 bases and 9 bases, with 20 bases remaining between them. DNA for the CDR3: TGCGCCAGCAGCACGACAGGCGCTCGTAACGTTGAGCAGTTCTTC. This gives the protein CASSTTGARNVEQFF.

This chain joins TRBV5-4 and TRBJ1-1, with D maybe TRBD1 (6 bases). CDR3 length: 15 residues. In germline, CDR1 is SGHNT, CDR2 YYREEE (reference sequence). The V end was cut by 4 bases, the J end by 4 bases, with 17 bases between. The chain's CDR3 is CASSPKGGSSTEAFF. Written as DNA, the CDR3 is TGTGCCAGCAGCCCTAAAGGGGGTTCCAGCACTGAAGCTTTCTTT.

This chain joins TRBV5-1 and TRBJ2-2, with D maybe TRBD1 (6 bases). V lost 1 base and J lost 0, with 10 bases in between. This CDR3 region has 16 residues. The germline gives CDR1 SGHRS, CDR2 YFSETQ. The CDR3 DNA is TGCGCCAGCAGCTTGTTTCAGGGGACGAACACCGGGGAGCTGTTTTTT. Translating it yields CASSLFQGTNTGELFF.